What follows are 11 T cell receptor beta chains derived from one specimen sequenced in a study of blood T cell repertoires in COVID-19. The data were produced by immunoSEQ multiplex PCR, yet TCRdb's version contains in-frame clones alone and is incomplete. The data show approximately 190,000 clones, roughly 80% seen once. Sequenced: PBMCs or T cells enriched from blood (not recorded which). Receptor source: a woman aged 60 to 75 with acute COVID-19.

The chain couples TRBV4-3 to TRBJ1-1; 10 bases fit TRBD1. Losses at the gene ends were 3 bases for V and 10 bases for J; bases not matched to a gene: 8. Germline-derived CDR1 and CDR2 are LGHNA and YSLEER. The CDR3 contains 14 residues. Here the CDR3 reads CASSHSDRGVVAFF. CDR3 nucleotide sequence: TGCGCCAGCAGCCATTCGGACAGGGGGGTTGTAGCTTTCTTT.

This chain joins TRBV11-2 and TRBJ1-2, with unresolved D. The CDR3 is 12 amino acids. The germline gives CDR1 SGHAT, CDR2 FQNNGV. Trimming left V 4 bases short and J 6 bases short, with 9 bases between. This CDR3 is CASSYRRDGYTF. CDR3 DNA sequence: TGTGCCAGCAGCTACCGGAGGGATGGCTACACCTTC.

The rearrangement joins TRBV9 to TRBJ2-5; 9 positions match TRBD2. The CDR3 totals 17 residues. V dropped 0 bases and J dropped 0; count of bases not matched to a gene: 6. Germline values: CDR1 SGDLS, CDR2 YYNGEE. The CDR3 reads CASSVGLAGNYQETQYF. In DNA form, the CDR3 reads TGTGCCAGCAGCGTAGGCCTAGCGGGGAACTACCAAGAGACCCAGTACTTC.

The V gene is TRBV2, the J gene TRBJ2-5; D possibly corresponds to TRBD1 (5 bases). The CDR3 loop spans 16 amino acids. V was pared by 7 bases and J by 2 bases, with 20 bases between. Germline values: CDR1 SNHLY, CDR2 FYNNEI. DNA for the CDR3: TGTGCCAGCAAAGGGCAGGGTGAGGAATTTCAAGAGACCCAGTACTTC. This codes for CASKGQGEEFQETQYF.

The chain is built from TRBV7-8 and TRBJ2-1, with a weak D call TRBD2 (6 bases). This CDR3 has 17 amino acids. Per germline, CDR1 SGHVS and CDR2 FQNEAQ. V was trimmed by 5 bases and J by 0 bases, leaving 17 bases between them. The CDR3 region is CASSLLLAVSSYNEQFF. For the CDR3, the DNA is TGTGCCAGCAGCCTACTTTTAGCGGTTAGCTCCTACAATGAGCAGTTCTTC. Together with reference TRBV7-8 and TRBJ2-1, the CDR3 gives the full variable domain: GAGVSQSPRYKVAKRGQDVALRCDPISGHVSLFWYQQALGQGPEFLTYFQNEAQLDKSGLPSDRFFAERPEGSVSTLKIQRTQQEDSAVYLCASSLLLAVSSYNEQFFGPGTRLTVL.

This sequence joins TRBV28 and TRBJ2-1, with a weak D call TRBD2 (7 bases). The V end was cut by 1 base, the J end by 0 bases, with 22 bases between. The CDR3 has 20 residues. Germline CDR1 and CDR2: MDHEN and SYDVKM. For the CDR3, the DNA is TGTGCCAGCAGTTTATTGTTGGGGGCTAGCGGAGTAAGCTCCTACAATGAGCAGTTCTTC. Protein: CASSLLLGASGVSSYNEQFF.

The genes are TRBV15 and TRBJ1-2; 8 bases align to TRBD1. Unmatched junction bases numbered 6, after V lost 2 bases and J lost 4 bases. CDR1 is LNHNV and CDR2 is YYDKDF in the germline V gene (reference sequence). This CDR3 is 15 amino acids long. The CDR3 loop reads CATSRSWTGIYGYTF. CDR3 bases: TGTGCCACCAGCAGATCCTGGACAGGGATCTATGGCTACACCTTC.

The gene calls are TRBV2 and TRBJ2-1, with 14 bases that match TRBD2. The CDR3 consists of 16 residues. The V and J ends lost 8 bases and 16 bases, in that order; junction bases with no gene match: 19. Germline V CDR1 and CDR2: SNHLY, FYNNEI. DNA for the CDR3: TGTGCCAGCCAGAATCAGAGGACTAGCGGGGGGTATGGCCTTTTCTTC. Its translation: CASQNQRTSGGYGLFF.

The chain uses TRBV6-1 and TRBJ1-1, with a weak D call TRBD1 (6 bases). Germline loops: CDR1 MNHNS, CDR2 SASEGT. Deletions cut 2 bases from V and 5 bases from J, with 12 bases between. The CDR3 is 14 amino acids. The chain's CDR3 is CASSELGAGTEAFF. CDR3 sequence (DNA): TGTGCCAGCAGTGAACTGGGGGCAGGAACTGAAGCTTTCTTT.

The chain has TRBV5-4 and TRBJ2-3, with 8 bases lining up with TRBD2. CDR3 length equals 15 residues. V shed 6 bases and J 4 bases; nucleotides not matched to a gene: 10. The germline CDR1 and CDR2 sequences are SGHNT and YYREEE (reference sequence). The CDR3 is CASTSGGAGADTQYF. The DNA of the CDR3 is TGTGCCAGCACCTCGGGAGGGGCTGGCGCAGATACGCAGTATTTT.

The rearrangement joins TRBV28 to TRBJ2-1; possible D gene TRBD2, 5 bases. V lost 8 bases and J lost 7, with 24 bases in between. The CDR3 spans 16 residues. The V gene's germline CDR1 is MDHEN and CDR2 SYDVKM. This chain's CDR3 is CASPPGLSRERNEQFF. The CDR3 DNA reads TGTGCCAGCCCCCCGGGTCTCTCCCGGGAAAGGAATGAGCAGTTCTTC.